The T cell receptor (beta chain) under discussion was sequenced for a study of cytomegalovirus exposure and HLA in healthy donors. The primer mix had 60 Vbeta and 13 Jbeta primers. Some clones are missing from TCRdb's copy, which holds only in-frame ones; the method was immunoSEQ multiplex PCR. The sample contains 200,000 or so clones, 70% to 85% of which appear only once. V was pared by 4 bases and J by 1 base, with 14 bases of the junction left unmatched. Germline V CDR1 and CDR2: MNHNS, SASEGT. This CDR3 has 18 amino acids. The receptor was derived from a boy aged 2 to 10 in good health and CMV-seronegative. Sequencing was performed on PBMCs. V gene TRBV6-1 combines with J gene TRBJ1-1, with 8 positions matching TRBD1. The CDR3 sequence: CASSGRGGNRGGNTEAFF. The CDR3 region has the DNA TGTGCCAGCAGTGGAAGGGGGGGCAACAGGGGGGGGAACACTGAAGCTTTCTTT.